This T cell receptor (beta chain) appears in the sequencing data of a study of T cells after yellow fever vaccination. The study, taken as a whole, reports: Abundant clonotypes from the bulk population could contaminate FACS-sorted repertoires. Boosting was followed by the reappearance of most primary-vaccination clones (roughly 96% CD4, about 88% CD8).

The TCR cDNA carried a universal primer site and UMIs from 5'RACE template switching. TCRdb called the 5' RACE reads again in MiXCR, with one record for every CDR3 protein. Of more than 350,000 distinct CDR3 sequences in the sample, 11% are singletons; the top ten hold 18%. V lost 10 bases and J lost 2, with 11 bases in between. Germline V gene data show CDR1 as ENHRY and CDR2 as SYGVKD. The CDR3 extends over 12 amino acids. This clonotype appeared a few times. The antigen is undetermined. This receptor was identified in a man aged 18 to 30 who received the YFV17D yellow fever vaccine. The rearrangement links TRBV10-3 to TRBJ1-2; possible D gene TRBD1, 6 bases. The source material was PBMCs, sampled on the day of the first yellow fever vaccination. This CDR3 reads CASGTQNYGYTF. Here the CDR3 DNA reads TGTGCCAGCGGGACACAGAACTATGGCTACACCTTC.